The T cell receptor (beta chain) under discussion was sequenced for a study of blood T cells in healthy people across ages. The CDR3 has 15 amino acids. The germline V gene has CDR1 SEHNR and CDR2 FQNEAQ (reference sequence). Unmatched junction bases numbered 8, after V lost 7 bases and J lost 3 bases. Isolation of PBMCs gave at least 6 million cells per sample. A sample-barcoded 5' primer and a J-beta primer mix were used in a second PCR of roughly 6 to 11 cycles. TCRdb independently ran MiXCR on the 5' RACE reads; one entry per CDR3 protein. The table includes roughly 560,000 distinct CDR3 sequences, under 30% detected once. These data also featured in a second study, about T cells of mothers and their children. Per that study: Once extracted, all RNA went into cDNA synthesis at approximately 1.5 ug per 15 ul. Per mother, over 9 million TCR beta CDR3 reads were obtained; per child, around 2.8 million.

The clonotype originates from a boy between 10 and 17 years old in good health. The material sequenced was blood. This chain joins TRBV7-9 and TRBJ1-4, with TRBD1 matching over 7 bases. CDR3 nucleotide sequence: TGTGCCAGCATTGGTACAGGGGCGGCTAATGAAAAACTGTTTTTT. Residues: CASIGTGAANEKLFF.